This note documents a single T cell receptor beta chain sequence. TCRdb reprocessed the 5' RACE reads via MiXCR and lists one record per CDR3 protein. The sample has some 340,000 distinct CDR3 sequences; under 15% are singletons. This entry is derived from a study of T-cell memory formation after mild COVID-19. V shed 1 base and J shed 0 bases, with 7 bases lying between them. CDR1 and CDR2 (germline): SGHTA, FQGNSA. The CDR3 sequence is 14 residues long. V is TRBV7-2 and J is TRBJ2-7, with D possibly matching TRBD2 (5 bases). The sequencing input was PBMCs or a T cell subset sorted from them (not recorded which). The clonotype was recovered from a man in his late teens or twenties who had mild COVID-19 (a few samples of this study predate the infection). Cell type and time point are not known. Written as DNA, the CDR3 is TGTGCCAGCAGCTTAGGGACTGTCTCCTACGAGCAGTACGTC. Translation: CASSLGTVSYEQYV.